The sequence of this T cell receptor beta chain was determined in a study of blood T cell repertoires in COVID-19. Looking at the study overall: In each case, the material was cDNA or gDNA derived from T cells, B-cell-depleted T cells, or PBMCs.

Libraries were prepared by immunoSEQ multiplex PCR; TCRdb keeps only in-frame clonotypes and omits some of them. The sample yields some 310,000 clones, roughly 89% seen once. Membership in each cohort depended on participant-reported clinical history. Germline V gene data show CDR1 as SGHTA and CDR2 as FQGTGA. Deletions cut 3 bases from V and 7 bases from J, with 10 bases between. This CDR3 is 13 amino acids long. The rearrangement uses TRBV7-3 and TRBJ2-1; no clear D gene. This clonotype originated in a woman in her twenties or thirties who had recovered from COVID-19. Source material: PBMCs or T cells enriched from blood (not recorded which). The CDR3 spells CASSFKAWNEQFF. DNA for the CDR3: TGTGCCAGCAGCTTTAAAGCTTGGAATGAGCAGTTCTTC.